This T cell receptor beta chain is drawn from a study of CD8 T cells in ankylosing spondylitis. About this clonotype itself: Possible read error: a much larger clone is one base away.

The CDR3 has 13 amino acids. V was pared by 2 bases and J by 3 bases, with 5 bases between. Looked up from germline, CDR1 is WSHSY and CDR2 is SAAADI. A single record per CDR3 protein comes from TCRdb applying MiXCR to the 5' RACE reads. The sample has about 350,000 distinct CDR3 sequences; 20% to 25% are singletons. V usage is TRBV10-2 and J usage is TRBJ2-1, with D unresolved. The sequence derives from a male donor with ankylosing spondylitis or in good health (not recorded which). Sequencing was done on a sample of blood, either unsorted or a sorted T cell fraction (not recorded which). CDR3 protein: CASSEGDYNEQFF. The DNA of the CDR3 is TGCGCCAGCAGTGAGGGGGACTACAATGAGCAGTTCTTC.